The 25 T cell receptor beta chains given below trace back to one sample, sequenced in a study of CD8 T cells in ankylosing spondylitis. TCRdb itself ran the 5' RACE reads through MiXCR, one entry per CDR3 protein. The sample includes a few hundred thousand distinct CDR3 sequences, about 20% of them seen just once. Sequencing was done on a sample of blood, either unsorted or a sorted T cell fraction (not recorded which). These TCRs come from a male donor with ankylosing spondylitis or in good health (not recorded which).

The chain recombines TRBV4-1 with TRBJ2-7; 7 bases fit TRBD1. The junction had 6 bases not matched to a gene; V was cut back by 1 base and J by 3 bases. The germline gives CDR1 MGHRA, CDR2 YSYEKL. CDR3 length: 15 amino acids. The CDR3 bases are TGCGCCAGCAGCCAAGGTAGGAACAGGGGCTACGAGCAGTACTTC. This gives the protein CASSQGRNRGYEQYF.

This clonotype was detected ten times or more. The chain uses TRBV4-3 and TRBJ2-7; D may be TRBD2 (5 bases). The CDR3 consists of 14 residues. The V and J ends lost 1 base and 4 bases respectively, with 11 bases between them. Germline values: CDR1 LGHNA, CDR2 YSLEER. CDR3 protein: CASSQARGWYEQYF. CDR3 DNA sequence: TGCGCCAGCAGCCAAGCCCGGGGTTGGTACGAGCAGTACTTC.

This clonotype has only a few counts. For the CDR3, the DNA is TGTGCCAGCAGCCCTACTGGGGGGGCCTACGAGCAGTACTTC. Translation: CASSPTGGAYEQYF. This chain connects TRBV9 to TRBJ2-7; TRBD2 matches 7 bases. CDR3 size: 14 residues. Germline lookup yields CDR1 SGDLS and CDR2 YYNGEE. V trimming: 4 bases; J trimming: 2 bases; junction bases outside the gene matches: 6.

The chain recombines TRBV7-2 with TRBJ2-1, with D possibly being TRBD2 (6 bases). This CDR3 spans 15 amino acids. V was trimmed by 5 bases and J by 2 bases, leaving 13 bases between them. Germline CDR1 and CDR2: SGHTA and FQGNSA. In nucleotides, the CDR3 is TGTGCCAGCAGCCCCTGGCGGGAAACCTACAATGAGCAGTTCTTC. Residues: CASSPWRETYNEQFF.

Only a few counts were recorded for this clonotype. V gene TRBV12-3 or TRBV12-4 combines with J gene TRBJ2-2; D might be TRBD1 or TRBD2, each matching 5 bases. The CDR3 length is 13 residues. Trimming removed 1 base from V and 7 bases from J, with 7 bases in between. CDR3 sequence (DNA): TGTGCCAGCAGTTTAGGAGGGGTCGGGGAGCTGTTTTTT. This codes for CASSLGGVGELFF.

This clonotype was recorded at least ten times. The genes are TRBV10-3 and TRBJ2-7; D is unclear. The CDR3 contains 11 residues. Trimming pared 10 bases from V and 0 bases from J, leaving 7 bases between. The germline gives CDR1 ENHRY, CDR2 SYGVKD. CDR3 bases: TGTGCCACCAAATCCTCCTACGAGCAGTACTTC. Its protein is CATKSSYEQYF.

The rearrangement joins TRBV5-1 to TRBJ2-1, with TRBD1 matching over 9 bases. The germline gives CDR1 SGHRS, CDR2 YFSETQ. The J segment lost 1 base and the V segment lost 3 bases, leaving 11 bases of the junction unmatched. This CDR3 region has 18 residues. CDR3 in amino acids: CASSWTGTGKGSYNEQFF. As DNA, the CDR3 is TGCGCCAGCAGCTGGACCGGGACAGGGAAAGGATCCTACAATGAGCAGTTCTTC.

The rearrangement joins TRBV20-1 to TRBJ2-1, with D unclear. The V and J ends lost 0 bases and 4 bases respectively, with 4 bases between them. Per the germline V gene, CDR1 is DFQATT and CDR2 is SNEGSKA (reference sequence). The CDR3 is 12 amino acids. The CDR3: CSAREEYNEQFF. CDR3 sequence (DNA): TGCAGTGCTAGAGAGGAATACAATGAGCAGTTCTTC.

The CDR3 DNA sequence: TGTGCCAGCAGCTCAGAGGGGACTAGTTTAAATGAGCAGTTCTTC. Its protein is CASSSEGTSLNEQFF. This chain uses TRBV9 with TRBJ2-1, with 8 positions matching TRBD2. V was pared by 4 bases and J by 7 bases, with 10 bases of the junction left unmatched. Germline CDR1 is SGDLS and CDR2 is YYNGEE. This CDR3 is built from 15 residues.

This clonotype turned up a few times. The chain recombines TRBV4-3 with TRBJ2-1, with 12 bases lining up with TRBD2. V lost 0 bases to trimming and J lost 8 bases; unmatched junction nucleotides: 8. CDR1 and CDR2 from the germline V gene are LGHNA and YSLEER. CDR3 length: 17 residues. The CDR3 loop reads CASSQDGPSGRADEQFF. In nucleotides, the CDR3 is TGCGCCAGCAGCCAAGATGGTCCTAGCGGGAGGGCCGATGAGCAGTTCTTC.

CDR3 nucleotides: TGTGCCAGCAGCGTAGGGGGGCAGACGGAGCAGTACTTC. Translating gives CASSVGGQTEQYF. The rearrangement joins TRBV9 to TRBJ2-7, with a tentative D call TRBD1 (6 bases). V dropped 0 bases and J dropped 7 bases, with 11 bases sitting between them. From germline, CDR1 is SGDLS and CDR2 YYNGEE. CDR3 length equals 13 residues.

This clonotype was counted between two and nine times. The chain recombines TRBV11-2 with TRBJ2-1, with unresolved D. Germline assignment: CDR1 SGHAT and CDR2 FQNNGV. The CDR3 is made up of 13 amino acids. Trimming took 1 base from V and 8 from J, leaving 9 bases between them. CDR3 in DNA: TGTGCCAGCAGCTTAGTCCCCCTGGATGAGCAGTTCTTC. Its protein product is CASSLVPLDEQFF.

This clonotype turned up a few times. One end of the junction is discordant with germline, which a read error may explain. The genes are TRBV6-1 and TRBJ2-7; D gene unclear. CDR3 length: 12 amino acids. Germline loops: CDR1 MNHNS, CDR2 SASEGT. The CDR3 DNA follows: TGTGCCAGCAGTGACTCTGCCTACGGGCAGTACTTC. Its protein product is CASSDSAYGQYF.

J is TRBJ2-1 and V is TRBV3-1, with 9 bases that match TRBD2. CDR3 length: 13 amino acids. CDR1 and CDR2 (germline): LGHDT, YNNKEL (reference sequence). Germline trimming cut 6 bases from V and 8 bases from J; bases unmatched to any gene: 5. CDR3 in amino acids: CASRVAGDHEQFF. The CDR3 DNA sequence: TGTGCCAGCAGAGTAGCGGGAGATCATGAGCAGTTCTTC.

This clonotype was picked up many times. The chain recombines TRBV20-1 with TRBJ1-1; no firm D call. Trimming pared 0 bases from V and 3 bases from J, leaving 17 bases between. The CDR3 has 16 amino acids. Germline-derived CDR1 and CDR2 are DFQATT and SNEGSKA (reference sequence). The CDR3 nucleotides are TGCAGTGCTAGAGATGAAGGAATGGCCCTACACACTGAAGCTTTCTTT. It is translated as CSARDEGMALHTEAFF.

A word on this clonotype: One end of the junction is discordant with germline, which a read error may explain. The J gene is TRBJ2-2, the V gene TRBV18, with TRBD2 matching over 13 bases. There are 17 residues in the CDR3. The germline CDR1 and CDR2 sequences are KGHSH and LQKENI. The CDR3 DNA is TGTGCCAGCTCACCGGGACTAGCGGGATCGAACCCCGGGGAGCTGTTTTTT. Translated: CASSPGLAGSNPGELFF. The variable domain in full, with the rest retrieved from reference TRBV18 and TRBJ2-2, is NAGVMQNPRHLVRRRGQEARLRCSPMKGHSHVYWYRQLPEEGLKFMVYLQKENIIDESGMPKERFSAEFPKEGPSILRIQQVVRGDSAAYFCASSPGLAGSNPGELFFGEGSRLTVL.

This clonotype was seen only a few times. The chain uses TRBV7-2 and TRBJ2-2; 10 nucleotides match TRBD2. Per the germline V gene, CDR1 is SGHTA and CDR2 is FQGNSA. Trimming at V came to 0 bases and at J to 3 bases, leaving 7 bases not matched to a gene. The CDR3 has 18 residues. The CDR3, as DNA: TGTGCCAGCAGCTTAGCCGCTAGCGGGAGTCGGGACACCGGGGAGCTGTTTTTT. It codes for CASSLAASGSRDTGELFF.

This clonotype came up a few times. The rearrangement links TRBV29-1 to TRBJ2-7; D is unresolved. Trimming took off 3 bases at V and 4 bases at J, with 10 bases between the two ends. CDR1 SQVTM and CDR2 ANQGSEA come from the germline V gene. The CDR3 loop spans 12 amino acids. The CDR3 DNA reads TGCAGCGTTGAGGTACTACCGTACGAGCAGTACTTC. It is translated as CSVEVLPYEQYF.

V and J are TRBV5-5 and TRBJ1-6; TRBD1 matches at 7 bases. Germline V lookup: CDR1 SGHKS, CDR2 YYEKEE (reference sequence). After removal of 1 base from V and 3 bases from J, the junction contained 7 bases not matched to a gene. The CDR3 consists of 17 residues. The CDR3 sequence is CASSLRGQQDYNSPLHF. CDR3 nucleotide sequence: TGTGCCAGCAGCTTGAGGGGACAGCAGGACTATAATTCACCCCTCCACTTT.

The J gene is TRBJ2-1, the V gene TRBV27, with TRBD2 identical over 8 bases. The J segment lost 4 bases and the V segment lost 5 bases, leaving 10 bases of the junction unmatched. The V gene's germline CDR1 is MNHEY and CDR2 SMNVEV (reference sequence). This CDR3 spans 16 amino acids. The CDR3 sequence is CASSPQRGRGYNEQFF. In nucleotides, the CDR3 is TGTGCCAGCAGTCCCCAGCGGGGGCGGGGATACAATGAGCAGTTCTTC.

The V gene is TRBV10-3, the J gene TRBJ2-6; D ambiguous. Per the germline V gene, CDR1 is ENHRY and CDR2 is SYGVKD. The CDR3 runs 16 residues. V lost 5 bases and J 2 bases, leaving 13 bases between the germline ends. The CDR3: CAISLGLSAGANVLTF. The CDR3 nucleotides read TGTGCCATCAGTCTAGGTCTAAGTGCTGGGGCCAACGTCCTGACTTTC.

This clonotype has a handful of counts. This chain joins TRBV7-3 and TRBJ2-1; 16 nucleotides match TRBD2. Germline CDR1 is SGHTA and CDR2 is FQGTGA. The trim removed 4 bases at V and 6 bases at J, leaving 9 bases unmatched. The CDR3 consists of 18 residues. In nucleotides, the CDR3 is TGTGCCAGCAGCTCCGGGACTAGCGGGAGGGGGAGGGGCAATGAGCAGTTCTTC. Its translation is CASSSGTSGRGRGNEQFF.

This clonotype was counted between two and nine times. V is TRBV19 and J is TRBJ2-2; 11 bases map to TRBD2. The J segment lost 3 bases and the V segment lost 3 bases, leaving 3 bases of the junction unmatched. From germline, CDR1 is LNHDA and CDR2 SQIVND (reference sequence). This CDR3 comprises 16 residues. The CDR3: CASSILAGGDTGELFF. In DNA form, the CDR3 reads TGTGCCAGTAGTATTCTAGCGGGAGGCGACACCGGGGAGCTGTTTTTT.

The chain recombines TRBV10-3 with TRBJ2-1; the match to TRBD2 covers 8 bases. V lost 3 bases to trimming and J lost 10 bases; unmatched junction nucleotides: 11. The CDR3 is made up of 15 amino acids. The germline V gene encodes CDR1 ENHRY and CDR2 SYGVKD. The DNA for the CDR3 is TGTGCCATCAGTGATTCCGGGCGGGAGGAATGGGAGCAGTTCTTC. It codes for CAISDSGREEWEQFF.

The J gene is TRBJ2-5, the V gene TRBV7-9; the match to TRBD2 covers 11 bases. With 5 bases clipped from V and 5 bases from J, the junction kept 7 bases outside the gene matches. Germline V gives CDR1 SEHNR, CDR2 FQNEAQ (reference sequence). The CDR3 has 15 amino acids. DNA for the CDR3: TGTGCCAGCAGCCCTATACTAGCGGGAGCTGAGACCCAGTACTTC. It is translated as CASSPILAGAETQYF.